Described below is a single T cell receptor (beta chain) sequence and its context. The repertoire was sequenced with immunoSEQ multiplex PCR; TCRdb's copy has only in-frame clones and lacks some. The sample includes tens of thousands of clones, about 89% of them seen just once. This sample was included in a study of control samples from healthy donors and cancer patients. CDR3 length: 14 residues. The germline gives CDR1 LGHNA, CDR2 YSLEER. Trimming removed 3 bases from V and 10 bases from J; junction bases left unmatched: 4. The sequenced material came from blood. V usage is TRBV4-3 and J usage is TRBJ1-6; 9 bases match TRBD1. The sequence was obtained from a man aged 50 to 60 in good health. The CDR3 here is CASSQEGTGSPLHF. As DNA, the CDR3 is TGCGCCAGCAGCCAGGAGGGGACAGGGTCACCCCTCCACTTT.